A selection of T cell receptor beta chains follows, all from one sample in a study of T cells in Graves' hyperthyroidism and ophthalmopathy. In TCRdb, the multiplex PCR reads were re-called with MiXCR into one record per CDR3 protein. The sample yields fewer than 650,000 distinct CDR3 sequences, 46% seen once. The sequenced material came from peripheral blood or thyroid tissue (not recorded which). The receptors originated from an adult woman with Graves' disease, either hyperthyroidism or ophthalmopathy (not recorded which). Each CDR3 is given with its conserved first and last residue. Each record gives: D gene, V gene, clone size, J gene, CDR3 DNA, CDR3 protein. The D gene is left open where the match is weak. Clone size, where shown, is once, few, many, or a class for clones that have expanded.

-	TRBV7-3	many	TRBJ2-2	TGTGCCAGCAGCGAGCACACCGGGGAGCTGTTTTTT	CASSEHTGELFF
-	TRBV5-1	-	TRBJ2-7	TGCGCCAGCAGTCCTACACAGGGAGGCGAGCAGTACTTC	CASSPTQGGEQYF
-	TRBV7-8	-	TRBJ1-3	TGTGCCAGCAGGAGTGGGGGCACCATATATTTT	CASRSGGTIYF
-	TRBV5-1	-	TRBJ2-2	TGCGCCAGCAGCTTGGCCGTGAACGCCGGGGAGCTGTTTTTT	CASSLAVNAGELFF
-	TRBV15	-	TRBJ1-1	TGTGCCACCAGCAGTTCCCGGGCTACTACTAGGGACACTGAAGCTTTCTTT	CATSSSRATTRDTEAFF
-	TRBV15	many	TRBJ1-4	TGTGCCACCAGCAGTGTAAATACCGATGAAAAACTGTTTTTT	CATSSVNTDEKLFF
-	TRBV12-3/TRBV12-4	-	TRBJ2-7	TGTGCCAGCAGCCCTGTTTCCGGGGCCTACGAGCAGTACTTC	CASSPVSGAYEQYF
-	TRBV30	few	TRBJ1-3	TGTGCCTGGATAAGCCCCGGAAACACCATATATTTT	CAWISPGNTIYF
-	TRBV9	-	TRBJ1-1	TGTGCCAGCAGCCCAATGACAGAATCGAACACTGAAGCTTTCTTT	CASSPMTESNTEAFF
-	TRBV29-1	-	TRBJ1-2	TGCAGCGTTGAAAGAGGAATGCGGGGCTACACCTTC	CSVERGMRGYTF
-	TRBV10-3	-	TRBJ2-5	TGTGCCATCAGTGTCAGCAGGGAACGAGAGACCCAGTACTTC	CAISVSRERETQYF
-	TRBV19	-	TRBJ1-5	TGTGCCAGTAGTATTGGGGTTCGGGGCAGGGGCCGTCAGCCCCAGCATTTT	CASSIGVRGRGRQPQHF
TRBD1	TRBV29-1	once	TRBJ1-6	TGCAGCTTAGCTAGGGGAGGACAGGGGAGCTCACCCCTCCACTTT	CSLARGGQGSSPLHF
-	TRBV4-2	-	TRBJ1-1	TGTGCCAGCAGCCAAGTGGACGGGAACCTGAACACTGAAGCTTTCTTT	CASSQVDGNLNTEAFF
TRBD1	TRBV14	few	TRBJ1-4	TGTGCCAGCAGCCCGGACAGGGAAAAACTGTTTTTT	CASSPDREKLFF
TRBD1	TRBV7-9	-	TRBJ2-7	TGTGCCAGCAGTTTATTCCAGTTGCGGGGACAGGACAAGCAGTACTTC	CASSLFQLRGQDKQYF
-	TRBV4-1	many	TRBJ1-2	TGCGCCAGCAGCCAAACGACAGCTAACTATGGCTACACCTTC	CASSQTTANYGYTF
-	TRBV10-3	many	TRBJ1-5	TGTGCCATCAGTGACCCGAATCAGCCCCAGCATTTT	CAISDPNQPQHF
-	TRBV9	many	TRBJ2-5	TGTGCCAGCAGCCGCGACTCAGAGACCCAGTACTTC	CASSRDSETQYF
-	TRBV11-2	many	TRBJ1-1	TGTGCCAGCAGCTTGGCAGGGAGGGGTGAAGCTTTCTTT	CASSLAGRGEAFF
TRBD1	TRBV15	-	TRBJ1-1	TGTGCCACCAGCAAAGAACAGGGGGCGGCGTCTGAAGCTTTCTTT	CATSKEQGAASEAFF
TRBD2	TRBV27	few	TRBJ2-7	TGTGCCAGCAGTTTATATGGGGGACTAGCGGTGGTCGAGCAGTACTTC	CASSLYGGLAVVEQYF
TRBD2	TRBV7-2	many	TRBJ2-7	TGTGCCAGCAGCTTAGTTGGGACTAGCACTTCCCACGAGCAGTACTTC	CASSLVGTSTSHEQYF
-	TRBV24-1	-	TRBJ1-5	TGTGCCACCAGTGATTTGGGACAGTCCGCTGGGCCCCAGCATTTT	CATSDLGQSAGPQHF